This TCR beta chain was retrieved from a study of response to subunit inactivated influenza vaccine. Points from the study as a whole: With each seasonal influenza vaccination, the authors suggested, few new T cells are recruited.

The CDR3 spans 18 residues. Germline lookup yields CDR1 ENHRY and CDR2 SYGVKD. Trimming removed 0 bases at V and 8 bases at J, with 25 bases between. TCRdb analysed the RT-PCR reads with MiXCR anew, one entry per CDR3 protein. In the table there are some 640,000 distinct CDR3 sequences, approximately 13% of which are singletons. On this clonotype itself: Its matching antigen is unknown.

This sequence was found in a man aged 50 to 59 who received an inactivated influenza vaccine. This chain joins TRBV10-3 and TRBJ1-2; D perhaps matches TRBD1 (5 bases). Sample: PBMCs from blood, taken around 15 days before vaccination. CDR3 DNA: TGTGCCATCAGTGAGTCTCCCCCCTCGGAGACAGTGGCTAGGGGCTACACCTTC. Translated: CAISESPPSETVARGYTF.